Each of the 4 T cell receptor beta chains below was sequenced from the same sample in a study of T cell clusters in autoimmune cytopenias. Multiplex touch-down PCR amplified TRB using TRB-A and TRB-B pools in one tube. For each CDR3 protein, TCRdb gives one entry from its re-call of the multiplex PCR reads, without DNA. The table lists thousands of distinct CDR3 sequences. TRB was amplified from 250 ng of peripheral blood genomic DNA per sample. Sequences were obtained from peripheral blood. The receptors were sampled from a human donor with an autoimmune cytopenia or autoimmune hepatitis (not recorded which).

This clonotype is medium-sized by frequency. This rearrangement joins TRBV6-1 to TRBJ2-2; TCRdb proposes TRBD2, but this gene call is untestable without DNA. Germline values: CDR1 MNHNS, CDR2 SASEGT. This CDR3 spans 15 amino acids. The CDR3 is CASSELAGLAGELFF.

In terms of frequency, this clonotype is medium-sized. The chain has TRBV18 and TRBJ1-4; TCRdb picks TRBD1, but there is no DNA to check that call. The CDR3 totals 18 residues. Germline V gene lookup returns CDR1 KGHSH and CDR2 LQKENI. CDR3 loop: CASSPRPGQQTRDEKLFF.

The rearrangement joins TRBV5-4 to TRBJ1-1. The CDR3 length is 14 residues. CDR1 SGHNT and CDR2 YYREEE come from the germline V gene (reference sequence). The CDR3 is CASRVGRTNTEAFF. The full variable domain, with the rest looked up from reference TRBV5-4 and TRBJ1-1, is ETGVTQSPTHLIKTRGQQVTLRCSSQSGHNTVSWYQQALGQGPQFIFQYYREEENGRGNFPPRFSGLQFPNYSSELNVNALELDDSALYLCASRVGRTNTEAFFGQGTRLTVV.

This clonotype is called medium-sized based on its frequency. The chain recombines TRBV6-2 or TRBV6-3 with TRBJ1-2. This CDR3 has 13 residues. Germline CDR1 reads MNHEY; CDR2 reads SVGEGT. CDR3 amino acids: CASSSGISAGYTF.